The rows below give T cell receptor beta chains drawn from one sample of a study of beta chain features in type 1 diabetes. Sequencing was performed with immunoSEQ multiplex PCR; in TCRdb, only in-frame clones are kept and a portion is missing. Found here are hundreds of thousands of clones, 7% to 10% of them singletons; the top ten hold over 0.95%. Sequenced sample: central memory CD4+ T cells from blood. The receptors shown here come from a man younger than 40 with type 1 diabetes. Each CDR3 is given without its conserved first and last residue.

CDR3 length,J gene,V gene,CDR3 protein
16,TRBJ2-6,TRBV5-1,ASSPLPGGPSGANVLT
13,TRBJ1-2,TRBV27,ASSLEGINRYGYT
13,TRBJ1-1,TRBV6-6,ASSTAGQRNTEAF
13,TRBJ1-1,TRBV18,ASSPGGGVNTEAF
13,TRBJ2-7,TRBV19,ASRFRGGSSYEQY
10,TRBJ2-5,TRBV29-1,SVGGQGETQY
14,TRBJ1-6,TRBV5-6,ASSLEDRGYNSPLH
12,TRBJ1-1,TRBV2,ASSDQGAGTEAF
14,TRBJ1-3,TRBV7-9,ASSLDLLSSGNTIY
11,TRBJ2-2,TRBV27,ASSPHNTGELF
13,TRBJ2-7,TRBV29-1,SVARQGGTSHEQY
12,TRBJ2-7,TRBV29-1,SVTLGSGPYEQY
11,TRBJ2-5,TRBV28,ASSSGLQETQY
12,TRBJ1-4,TRBV7-9,ASSSPGQGEKLF
12,TRBJ2-2,TRBV4-3,ASSQDGVTGELF
13,TRBJ2-1,TRBV6-5,ASSSSGGPVNEQF
12,TRBJ1-3,TRBV7-2,ASSGRVDGNTIY
14,TRBJ1-5,TRBV10-3,AISETGGEVNQPQH
13,TRBJ2-2,TRBV7-2,ASSLGPVGTGELF
9,TRBJ1-2,TRBV6-6,ASSRDSGYT
11,TRBJ2-5,TRBV12-5,ASGPLNEETQY
9,TRBJ2-2,TRBV29-1,SVGHTGELF
13,TRBJ2-6,TRBV9,ASSVASGGANVLT
12,TRBJ2-7,TRBV5-4,ASSLGQASYEQY